A selection of T cell receptor beta chains follows, all from one sample in a study of blood T cell repertoires in COVID-19. Sequenced by immunoSEQ multiplex PCR; TCRdb stores in-frame clones only, minus some. The sample consists of fewer than 200,000 clones, 92% of them appearing once. Sequences were obtained from peripheral blood. All receptors derive from a man aged 25 to 40 with COVID-19, enrolled during active disease. The CDR3 runs from the conserved cysteine through the conserved F or W. A D gene is named only where the DNA matches it firmly. Only part of the rows carry a size: once, few, many, or a class if the clone is expanded.

clone_size: -; j_call: TRBJ2-2; d_call: TRBD2; v_call: TRBV6-4; cdr3_length: 16; cdr3_aa: CASSQGLALNTGELFF; cdr3_nt: TGTGCCAGCAGTCAAGGACTAGCGCTGAACACCGGGGAGCTGTTTTTT
clone_size: -; j_call: TRBJ1-4; d_call: TRBD1; v_call: TRBV29-1; cdr3_length: 14; cdr3_aa: CSAQAGQGDEKLFF; cdr3_nt: TGCAGCGCCCAGGCCGGACAGGGAGATGAAAAACTGTTTTTT
clone_size: -; j_call: TRBJ1-1; d_call: TRBD1; v_call: TRBV3-1/TRBV3-2; cdr3_length: 17; cdr3_aa: CASSRRLPGTGGTEAFF; cdr3_nt: TGTGCCAGCAGCCGACGCCTCCCCGGGACAGGGGGGACTGAAGCTTTCTTT
clone_size: few; j_call: TRBJ2-1; d_call: TRBD1; v_call: TRBV6-5; cdr3_length: 16; cdr3_aa: CASSYSTGQVYNEQFF; cdr3_nt: TGTGCCAGCAGTTACTCGACTGGACAGGTCTACAATGAGCAGTTCTTC
clone_size: -; j_call: TRBJ1-5; d_call: -; v_call: TRBV19; cdr3_length: 20; cdr3_aa: CASSPITGMVGVHSNQPQHF; cdr3_nt: TGTGCCAGTAGCCCGATTACAGGGATGGTCGGGGTCCATAGCAATCAGCCCCAGCATTTT
clone_size: -; j_call: TRBJ1-1; d_call: TRBD1; v_call: TRBV11-2; cdr3_length: 15; cdr3_aa: CASSPINNRGRRAFF; cdr3_nt: TGTGCCAGCAGTCCGATCAACAACAGGGGTAGACGGGCTTTCTTT
clone_size: -; j_call: TRBJ1-1; d_call: -; v_call: TRBV18; cdr3_length: 13; cdr3_aa: CASSPASYTEAFF; cdr3_nt: TGTGCCAGCTCACCGGCCAGTTACACTGAAGCTTTCTTT
clone_size: -; j_call: TRBJ2-3; d_call: TRBD1; v_call: TRBV5-8; cdr3_length: 14; cdr3_aa: CASSGQVGTDTQYF; cdr3_nt: TGTGCCAGCAGCGGACAGGTGGGCACAGATACGCAGTATTTT
clone_size: many; j_call: TRBJ2-1; d_call: TRBD1; v_call: TRBV6-2/TRBV6-3; cdr3_length: 14; cdr3_aa: CASSYTQGADEQFF; cdr3_nt: TGTGCCAGCAGTTACACACAGGGGGCAGATGAGCAGTTCTTC
clone_size: -; j_call: TRBJ2-7; d_call: TRBD2; v_call: TRBV13; cdr3_length: 13; cdr3_aa: CASSQAGQYEQYF; cdr3_nt: TGTGCCAGCAGCCAAGCGGGGCAATACGAGCAGTACTTC
clone_size: -; j_call: TRBJ2-1; d_call: TRBD1; v_call: TRBV23-1; cdr3_length: 16; cdr3_aa: CASSHFGQGAYNEQFF; cdr3_nt: TGCGCCAGCAGTCACTTTGGACAGGGGGCCTACAATGAGCAGTTCTTC
clone_size: -; j_call: TRBJ1-2; d_call: -; v_call: TRBV9; cdr3_length: 15; cdr3_aa: CASSVSAGGNYGYTF; cdr3_nt: TGTGCCAGCAGCGTCAGCGCCGGGGGTAACTATGGCTACACCTTC
clone_size: -; j_call: TRBJ1-5; d_call: TRBD1; v_call: TRBV6-2/TRBV6-3; cdr3_length: 16; cdr3_aa: CASSYSGQDYYQPQHF; cdr3_nt: TGTGCCAGCAGTTACTCTGGACAGGACTATTATCAGCCCCAGCATTTT
clone_size: -; j_call: TRBJ2-7; d_call: TRBD1; v_call: TRBV5-4; cdr3_length: 14; cdr3_aa: CASSDGQGAYEQYF; cdr3_nt: TGTGCCAGCAGCGATGGACAGGGAGCCTACGAGCAGTACTTC
clone_size: -; j_call: TRBJ1-6; d_call: -; v_call: TRBV5-1; cdr3_length: 16; cdr3_aa: CASSLGGTNHNSPLHF; cdr3_nt: TGCGCCAGCAGCTTGGGGGGCACTAATCATAATTCACCCCTCCACTTT
clone_size: -; j_call: TRBJ1-2; d_call: -; v_call: TRBV12-3/TRBV12-4; cdr3_length: 13; cdr3_aa: CASSRDLRYGYTF; cdr3_nt: TGTGCCAGCAGTAGGGACTTGAGGTATGGCTACACCTTC
clone_size: -; j_call: TRBJ1-6; d_call: TRBD1; v_call: TRBV18; cdr3_length: 15; cdr3_aa: CASSPPTGGISPLHF; cdr3_nt: TGTGCCAGCTCACCACCGACAGGGGGTATCTCACCCCTCCACTTT
clone_size: -; j_call: TRBJ2-1; d_call: TRBD2; v_call: TRBV2; cdr3_length: 14; cdr3_aa: CASKDLAGYNEQFF; cdr3_nt: TGTGCCAGCAAGGACCTAGCGGGTTACAATGAGCAGTTCTTC